The 18 T cell receptor beta chains in this list originate from one sample, sequenced in a study of radiation and T cells in renal cell carcinoma. The time point here: blood 4 weeks post-SBRT, at nephrectomy. This sample's treatment: 15 Gy SBRT to primary tumor, nephrectomy 4 weeks later. TCRdb keeps only in-frame clones here, not all; method: immunoSEQ multiplex PCR. Among 150,000 to 200,000 clones listed, 88% were seen once. This sample comprised blood, obtained from a patient whose treatment included radiotherapy and nephrectomy. The receptors here all came from a woman between 50 and 59 years old with renal cell carcinoma.

This clone was picked up one time. The chain combines TRBV19 with TRBJ2-5, with 9 bases identical to TRBD1. With V trimmed by 6 bases and J by 4 bases, 3 bases remained unmatched. Per germline, CDR1 LNHDA and CDR2 SQIVND (reference sequence). The length of the CDR3 is 13 residues. The CDR3 nucleotides read TGTGCCAGTAGAGACAGGGGGGGAGAGACCCAGTACTTC. Its protein is CASRDRGGETQYF.

This clone was detected once. The rearrangement links TRBV6-6 to TRBJ2-1, with a tentative D call TRBD2 (5 bases). The CDR3 length is 15 residues. Trimming shortened V by 6 bases and J by 8 bases, and 20 bases separated the two germline ends. Germline V gene sequence: CDR1 MNHNY, CDR2 SVGAGI (reference sequence). CDR3 sequence reads: CASSNRGSLSDEQFF. CDR3 sequence (DNA): TGTGCCAGCAGCAACCGCGGGTCGCTTAGCGATGAGCAGTTCTTC.

J is TRBJ1-6 and V is TRBV6-5; TRBD1 might be the D (6 bases). Germline V gives CDR1 MNHEY, CDR2 SVGAGI. The length of the CDR3 is 14 residues. Trimming took off 8 bases at V and 7 bases at J, with 15 bases between the two ends. The CDR3 protein is CASSPQGRNSPLHF. DNA for the CDR3: TGTGCCAGCTCCCCACAGGGAAGAAATTCACCCCTCCACTTT.

J is TRBJ1-1 and V is TRBV11-2; 9 bases match TRBD1. This CDR3 region has 15 residues. J gave up 2 bases and V 5 bases, and 6 bases lay outside the gene matches. Germline assignment: CDR1 SGHAT and CDR2 FQNNGV. The CDR3 DNA sequence: TGTGCCAGCAGCCCTTGGACAGGGGTTAACACTGAAGCTTTCTTT. Protein: CASSPWTGVNTEAFF. The variable domain in full, completed from reference TRBV11-2 and TRBJ1-1, reads EAGVAQSPRYKIIEKRQSVAFWCNPISGHATLYWYQQILGQGPKLLIQFQNNGVVDDSQLPKDRFSAERLKGVDSTLKIQPAKLEDSAVYLCASSPWTGVNTEAFFGQGTRLTVV.

The V gene is TRBV11-2, the J gene TRBJ2-1, with D tentatively TRBD1 (6 bases). Germline values: CDR1 SGHAT, CDR2 FQNNGV. This CDR3 spans 15 amino acids. V lost 8 bases, J lost 2 bases, and 16 bases lay in between. CDR3 in amino acids: CASGYRDTAYNEQFF. Written as DNA, the CDR3 is TGTGCCAGCGGCTATAGGGACACCGCCTACAATGAGCAGTTCTTC.

The chain carries TRBV6-5 and TRBJ2-1; D may be TRBD2 (5 bases). The germline V gene has CDR1 MNHEY and CDR2 SVGAGI. Trimming stripped 6 bases from V and 4 bases from J, with 16 bases between. The CDR3 loop spans 15 amino acids. CDR3: CASRPLAPQYNEQFF. CDR3 bases: TGTGCCAGCAGACCCCTAGCACCCCAGTACAATGAGCAGTTCTTC.

In this sample, this clone turned up once. The gene calls are TRBV7-2 and TRBJ1-2; D might be TRBD1 (6 bases). Germline assignment: CDR1 SGHTA and CDR2 FQGNSA. V lost 1 base and J lost 8, with 14 bases in between. The CDR3 is 14 residues long. CDR3 loop: CASSLVGAQGGYTF. CDR3 coding DNA: TGTGCCAGCAGCTTAGTAGGGGCCCAGGGGGGCTACACCTTC. The full variable domain, completed using reference TRBV7-2 and TRBJ1-2, is GAGVSQSPSNKVTEKGKDVELRCDPISGHTALYWYRQSLGQGLEFLIYFQGNSAPDKSGLPSDRFSAERTGGSVSTLTIQRTQQEDSAVYLCASSLVGAQGGYTFGSGTRLTVV.

This chain connects TRBV5-4 to TRBJ2-7; possibly TRBD1 for D (5 bases). Trimming shortened V by 1 base and J by 0 bases, and 8 bases separated the two germline ends. CDR3 size: 14 residues. The V gene's germline CDR1 is SGHNT and CDR2 YYREEE (reference sequence). The CDR3 reads CASSLRTTSYEQYF. Here the CDR3 DNA reads TGTGCCAGCAGCTTGCGGACAACCTCCTACGAGCAGTACTTC.

The J gene is TRBJ2-7, the V gene TRBV11-3; unclear D gene. Germline assignment: CDR1 SGHNT and CDR2 YENEEA. The CDR3 totals 12 residues. V was cut by 5 bases and J by 8 bases, with 13 bases left in between. The CDR3 region is CASSHPGVKQYF. The CDR3 DNA reads as TGTGCCAGCAGCCACCCTGGGGTGAAGCAGTACTTC.

This chain uses TRBV5-1 with TRBJ1-6; possible D gene TRBD1, 6 bases. CDR1 and CDR2 from the germline V gene are SGHRS and YFSETQ. The V and J ends lost 5 bases and 9 bases respectively, with 24 bases between them. CDR3 length equals 17 residues. The CDR3 coding sequence is TGCGCCAGCAGTCCGGGTCCAGGGGCCATGATTGCTTCACCCCTCCACTTT. Its translation: CASSPGPGAMIASPLHF.

The rearrangement uses TRBV7-2 and TRBJ2-1; TRBD2 matches at 8 bases. The germline CDR1 and CDR2 sequences are SGHTA and FQGNSA. There are 16 residues in the CDR3. Trimming cost V 5 bases and J 14 bases; bases outside gene matches: 20. This CDR3 is CASSPRGWRGASQEFF. The DNA of the CDR3 is TGTGCCAGCAGCCCCCGGGGGTGGCGGGGGGCGTCTCAGGAGTTCTTC.

The chain couples TRBV11-1 to TRBJ2-1; D possibly uses TRBD1 or TRBD2 (5 bases each). Germline loops: CDR1 SGHAT, CDR2 FQDESV (reference sequence). This CDR3 has 16 amino acids. With 5 bases removed from V and 0 bases from J, the gap between germline ends came to 14 bases. CDR3 residues: CASSPRDASSYNEQFF. The CDR3 DNA follows: TGTGCCAGCAGCCCCAGGGACGCCAGCTCCTACAATGAGCAGTTCTTC.

There are a few counts of this clone. V and J are TRBV5-1 and TRBJ2-1; a possible D gene is TRBD2 (6 bases). This CDR3 comprises 13 residues. V shed 7 bases and J shed 2 bases, with 10 bases lying between them. Germline V CDR1 and CDR2: SGHRS, YFSETQ. The CDR3 loop is CASSWTTYNEQFF. In DNA form, the CDR3 reads TGCGCCAGCTCGTGGACTACCTACAATGAGCAGTTCTTC.

The V gene is TRBV5-8, the J gene TRBJ2-1, with 13 bases fitting TRBD2. The CDR3 runs 17 residues. V was pared by 0 bases and J by 5 bases, with 5 bases of the junction left unmatched. Germline loops: CDR1 SGHTS, CDR2 YDEGEE. CDR3 in DNA: TGTGCCAGCAGCTTGGCCGCCGGGACTAGCGGGGACAATGAGCAGTTCTTC. Its protein product is CASSLAAGTSGDNEQFF.

The V and J genes are TRBV19 and TRBJ1-2; D not certain. V was pared by 5 bases and J by 2 bases, with 12 bases between. The germline CDR1 and CDR2 sequences are LNHDA and SQIVND (reference sequence). This CDR3 has 14 amino acids. The CDR3 DNA reads as TGTGCCAGTAGTTCCGGGTCCCGCAACTATGGCTACACCTTC. Amino acid sequence: CASSSGSRNYGYTF.

The chain recombines TRBV7-9 with TRBJ1-3, with a tentative D call TRBD1 (5 bases). Trimming pared 5 bases from V and 0 bases from J, leaving 8 bases between. The CDR3 loop spans 14 amino acids. Per the germline V gene, CDR1 is SEHNR and CDR2 is FQNEAQ (reference sequence). The chain's CDR3 is CASSPGHSGNTIYF. The CDR3 DNA follows: TGTGCCAGCAGCCCAGGGCACTCTGGAAACACCATATATTTT.

V and J are TRBV19 and TRBJ1-3; the D gene is possibly TRBD1 (5 bases). The CDR3 has 16 amino acids. Trimming removed 5 bases from V and 0 bases from J, with 14 bases in between. CDR1 and CDR2 (germline): LNHDA, SQIVND (reference sequence). In nucleotides, the CDR3 is TGTGCCAGTAGTTGGCAGGGAAGATCCTCTGGAAACACCATATATTTT. Amino acid sequence: CASSWQGRSSGNTIYF.

The chain uses TRBV5-1 and TRBJ2-2, with unresolved D. V was trimmed by 0 bases and J by 4 bases, leaving 10 bases between them. Germline V CDR1 and CDR2: SGHRS, YFSETQ. The CDR3 runs to 15 residues. Written as DNA, the CDR3 is TGCGCCAGCAGCTTGGACCACCTCGCCACCGGGGAGCTGTTTTTT. Residues: CASSLDHLATGELFF.